This is a list of T cell receptor beta chains from one sample in a study of blood T cell repertoires in COVID-19. The method was immunoSEQ multiplex PCR; TCRdb's version includes in-frame clones alone and lacks a portion of them. The data show 350,000 to 400,000 clones, more than 85% seen once. The sample consisted of PBMCs or T cells enriched from blood (not recorded which). These receptors were taken from a middle-aged woman who had been exposed to COVID-19. Each CDR3 is given with its conserved first and last residue. The D gene is left open where the match is weak. Clone size is stated in some rows and not others, as once, few, many or a class when expanded.

V,size,J,D,DNA,CDR3
TRBV15,.,TRBJ2-3,.,TGTGCCACCACCGGGAGCACAGATACGCAGTATTTT,CATTGSTDTQYF
TRBV12-3/TRBV12-4,.,TRBJ2-7,.,TGTGCCAGCAGTTTATTCAGCTACGAGCAGTACTTC,CASSLFSYEQYF
TRBV10-2,.,TRBJ2-7,.,TGCGCCAGCAGTGAGTATACGGGGACCTACGAGCAGTACTTC,CASSEYTGTYEQYF
TRBV7-3,once,TRBJ2-2,.,TGTGCCAGCAGCGCAACAGGGATGAACACCGGGGAGCTGTTTTTT,CASSATGMNTGELFF
TRBV29-1,.,TRBJ1-1,.,TGCAGCGTTGTAGGTCGTGGGATACAGGTGAACACTGAAGCTTTCTTT,CSVVGRGIQVNTEAFF
TRBV7-9,.,TRBJ1-5,TRBD1,TGTGCCAGTTGTCAGGGGGCAAATCAGCCCCAGCATTTT,CASCQGANQPQHF
TRBV30,.,TRBJ2-7,.,TGTGCCTGGAGGAGAACGCTTTCTTACGAGCAGTACTTC,CAWRRTLSYEQYF
TRBV19,.,TRBJ2-7,.,TGTGCCAGTAGTATAGACCCCAGGGAATCCTACGAGCAGTACTTC,CASSIDPRESYEQYF
TRBV2,.,TRBJ2-5,.,TGTGCCAAAAGGGGGGGCACAGGGGAGACCCAGTACTTC,CAKRGGTGETQYF
TRBV6-1,.,TRBJ1-1,.,TGTGCCAGCAGTGAAGTGCGGGGTGGAACCACTGAAGCTTTCTTT,CASSEVRGGTTEAFF
TRBV11-2,.,TRBJ1-3,.,TGTGCCAGCAGCTTAGTCGCGGGGAGGAGTGGAAACACCATATATTTT,CASSLVAGRSGNTIYF
TRBV5-8,.,TRBJ2-5,TRBD1,TGTGCCAGCAGCTTGAGGGGGCATCCATCCCAAGAGACCCAGTACTTC,CASSLRGHPSQETQYF
TRBV6-1,.,TRBJ1-2,.,TGTGCCAGCAGTGAAGGGCCAGGGATGTACTATGGCTACACCTTC,CASSEGPGMYYGYTF
TRBV7-9,once,TRBJ1-6,TRBD1,TGTGCCAGCAGCAGATCCGGGACAGGGGTAGGACGAGGTTCACCCCTCCACTTT,CASSRSGTGVGRGSPLHF
TRBV10-3,.,TRBJ2-7,TRBD1,TGTGCCATCAGTGAGGACAGGGGGTACTACGAGCAGTACTTC,CAISEDRGYYEQYF
TRBV24-1,.,TRBJ1-5,TRBD1,TGTGCCACCAGTGAGGGGACAGTTAGCAATCAGCCCCAGCATTTT,CATSEGTVSNQPQHF
TRBV19,.,TRBJ2-5,.,TGTGCCAGTAGTCCCGGACGAGAGCAGCGGGTGACCCAGTACTTC,CASSPGREQRVTQYF
TRBV7-9,.,TRBJ2-7,TRBD1,TGTGCCAGCAGCCCAGGACAGGGCTACGAGCAGTACTTC,CASSPGQGYEQYF